This T cell receptor beta chain was identified in a study of identical twins. One entry per CDR3 protein, called by TCRdb with MiXCR from the 5' RACE reads. Here the sample spans 500,000 to 600,000 distinct CDR3 sequences, around 20% being singletons. This clonotype was seen only a few times. Separately, the same data were catalogued under a study of T cells expressing NK-cell markers.

The sample was CD4+ T cells sorted from blood. This sequence was found in a woman younger than 35 in good health.

CDR3 protein: CASSYSGQGDSPLHF. The CDR3, as DNA: TGTGCCAGCAGTTACTCGGGACAGGGTGATTCACCCCTCCACTTT. The chain employs TRBV6-5 and TRBJ1-6; TRBD1 aligns across 9 bases. The CDR3 has 15 residues. CDR1 and CDR2 (germline): MNHEY, SVGAGI. V lost 0 bases, J lost 8 bases, and 2 bases stayed unmatched.